These 32 T cell receptor beta chains were all obtained from the same sample, sequenced in a study of Graves' ophthalmopathy and Graves' hyperthyroidism. TCR beta CDR3 regions were amplified from RNA transcripts. Amplification began with first-round RT-PCR using HTBI primers, then second-round multiplex PCR was performed. MiXCR was run by TCRdb on the multiplex PCR reads, yielding one entry per CDR3 protein. The sample consists of about 660,000 distinct CDR3 sequences, over 40% of them appearing once. The specimen sequenced was peripheral blood. The receptors shown here come from an adult man with Graves' ophthalmopathy.

The genes are TRBV5-6 and TRBJ1-5; TRBD1 matches 7 bases. This CDR3 is built from 16 residues. In germline, CDR1 is SGHDT, CDR2 YYEEEE. V trimming: 3 bases; J trimming: 0 bases; junction bases outside the gene matches: 6. CDR3 nucleotide sequence: TGTGCCAGCAGCTCTGGGACAGTTAATAGCAATCAGCCCCAGCATTTT. Translating it yields CASSSGTVNSNQPQHF. Complete variable domain (other parts from reference TRBV5-6 and TRBJ1-5): DAGVTQSPTHLIKTRGQQVTLRCSPKSGHDTVSWYQQALGQGPQFIFQYYEEEERQRGNFPDRFSGHQFPNYSSELNVNALLLGDSALYLCASSSGTVNSNQPQHFGDGTRLSIL.

This clonotype was observed many times. The chain has TRBV29-1 and TRBJ2-5; no firm D call. This CDR3 comprises 12 residues. The V and J ends lost 5 bases and 4 bases respectively, with 11 bases between them. CDR1 SQVTM and CDR2 ANQGSEA come from the germline V gene. CDR3: CSVTETGETQYF. CDR3 nucleotides: TGCAGCGTTACCGAAACGGGAGAGACCCAGTACTTC.

To note about this clonotype: A much larger clonotype is one base distant, so this may be a read error. This chain connects TRBV19 to TRBJ1-5; D unclear. The CDR3 loop spans 19 amino acids. Germline V gene data show CDR1 as LNHDA and CDR2 as SQIVND (reference sequence). The V end lost 1 base, the J end lost 2 bases, and 21 bases lay between the germline ends. This chain's CDR3 is CASSIAASVEQGGNQPQHF. The CDR3 DNA is TGTGCCAGTAGTATAGCCGCGTCCGTTGAACAAGGCGGCAATCAGCCCCAGCATTTT. The entire variable domain, with the rest obtained from reference TRBV19 and TRBJ1-5, is as follows: DGGITQSPKYLFRKEGQNVTLSCEQNLNHDAMYWYRQDPGQGLRLIYYSQIVNDFQKGDIAEGYSVSREKKESFPLTVTSAQKNPTAFYLCASSIAASVEQGGNQPQHFGDGTRLSIL.

V gene TRBV7-2 combines with J gene TRBJ1-1, with a possible D match to TRBD1 (6 bases). Germline CDR1 reads SGHTA; CDR2 reads FQGNSA. Trimming took 6 bases from V and 6 from J, leaving 17 bases between them. CDR3 size: 14 residues. The DNA of the CDR3 is TGTGCCAGCAGGGGGATTTACAGGGCCGCTGAAGCTTTCTTT. It encodes CASRGIYRAAEAFF.

Only a few counts were recorded for this clonotype. The junction departs from germline at one end; a sequencing error may be responsible. This chain links TRBV20-1 with TRBJ1-5; the D is unclear. Germline CDR1 and CDR2: DFQATT and SNEGSKA (reference sequence). CDR3 length: 14 residues. The CDR3 coding sequence is TGCAGTGCTAGTGGCGCGATGAGCAATCAGCTCCAGCATTTT. Translating it yields CSASGAMSNQLQHF.

This clonotype has a count of ten or more. The chain links TRBV7-2 to TRBJ1-6; D unresolved. Germline V gene data show CDR1 as SGHTA and CDR2 as FQGNSA. The CDR3 loop spans 15 amino acids. Trimming removed 1 base from V and 7 bases from J, with 11 bases in between. The CDR3 here is CASSLGPGMNSPLHF. The CDR3 region has the DNA TGTGCCAGCAGCTTAGGGCCGGGGATGAATTCACCCCTCCACTTT. Full variable domain (remainder filled in from reference TRBV7-2 and TRBJ1-6): GAGVSQSPSNKVTEKGKDVELRCDPISGHTALYWYRQSLGQGLEFLIYFQGNSAPDKSGLPSDRFSAERTGGSVSTLTIQRTQQEDSAVYLCASSLGPGMNSPLHFGNGTRLTVT.

Many counts were recorded for this clonotype. V gene TRBV2 combines with J gene TRBJ2-2, with D perhaps matching TRBD1 (6 bases). The CDR3 sequence is 16 residues long. V was cut by 3 bases and J by 0 bases, with 11 bases left in between. From germline, CDR1 is SNHLY and CDR2 FYNNEI. The CDR3 is CASSDAGATNTGELFF. CDR3 DNA: TGTGCCAGCAGTGACGCAGGGGCCACGAACACCGGGGAGCTGTTTTTT.

This clonotype appeared many times. The gene calls are TRBV9 and TRBJ2-2; D assignment may be TRBD1 or TRBD2 (6 bases each). CDR3 size: 15 residues. Trimming shortened V by 0 bases and J by 10 bases, and 16 bases separated the two germline ends. Per germline, CDR1 SGDLS and CDR2 YYNGEE. CDR3 region: CASSVVPGGGSELFF. The CDR3 nucleotides read TGTGCCAGCAGCGTAGTCCCCGGGGGCGGATCGGAGCTGTTTTTT. Filled out from reference TRBV9 and TRBJ2-2, the complete variable domain reads DSGVTQTPKHLITATGQRVTLRCSPRSGDLSVYWYQQSLDQGLQFLIQYYNGEERAKGNILERFSAQQFPDLHSELNLSSLELGDSALYFCASSVVPGGGSELFFGEGSRLTVL.

This CDR3 is CSAGTGGMDTEAFF. CDR3 coding DNA: TGCAGTGCTGGGACAGGGGGGATGGACACTGAAGCTTTCTTT. This chain uses TRBV20-1 with TRBJ1-1; 11 bases fit TRBD1. V shed 5 bases and J 3 bases; nucleotides not matched to a gene: 5. This CDR3 comprises 14 residues. Germline CDR1 reads DFQATT; CDR2 reads SNEGSKA (reference sequence).

This clonotype was counted ten times or more. V gene TRBV7-2 combines with J gene TRBJ1-1; no reliable D call. V was trimmed by 2 bases and J by 0 bases, leaving 10 bases between them. Germline V gene sequence: CDR1 SGHTA, CDR2 FQGNSA. The CDR3 spans 15 residues. CDR3 loop: CASSLSAELNTEAFF. The CDR3, as DNA: TGTGCCAGCAGCTTATCGGCGGAACTGAACACTGAAGCTTTCTTT.

This clonotype has ten or more counts. The rearrangement joins TRBV29-1 to TRBJ2-2; TRBD2 matches at 8 bases. This CDR3 contains 15 residues. The junction had 12 bases not matched to a gene; V was cut back by 6 bases and J by 6 bases. Germline assignment: CDR1 SQVTM and CDR2 ANQGSEA. For the CDR3, the DNA is TGCAGCGTCGTCCCGGGACTAGAGTCGTCCGGGGAGCTGTTTTTT. This encodes CSVVPGLESSGELFF.

For the CDR3, the DNA is TGTGCCATCAGTGCCGACAGGGTGTGGGAGACCCAGCATTTT. Translated, it gives CAISADRVWETQHF. The chain combines TRBV10-3 with TRBJ1-5; 7 bases match TRBD1. The V and J ends lost 4 bases and 11 bases, in that order; junction bases with no gene match: 11. Germline V gives CDR1 ENHRY, CDR2 SYGVKD. The CDR3 is 14 residues long.

J is TRBJ2-7 and V is TRBV10-3; either TRBD1 or TRBD2 may supply D (7 bases each). CDR3 length equals 14 residues. V was shortened by 7 bases and J by 7 bases, with 20 bases between the two germline ends. From germline, CDR1 is ENHRY and CDR2 SYGVKD. CDR3 region: CAIKAGQGGGEQYF. In nucleotides, the CDR3 is TGTGCCATCAAGGCGGGCCAGGGGGGGGGGGAGCAGTACTTC.

This clonotype was counted ten times or more. The V and J genes are TRBV7-8 and TRBJ2-7; 7 nucleotides match TRBD2. Germline CDR1 SGHVS, CDR2 FQNEAQ. This CDR3 comprises 15 residues. Germline trimming cut 1 base from V and 3 bases from J; bases unmatched to any gene: 6. Here the CDR3 DNA reads TGTGCCAGCAGCTTAGTAGGGCGGGAGAGCTACGAGCAGTACTTC. Its protein is CASSLVGRESYEQYF.

This clonotype was counted at least ten times. The chain is built from TRBV4-1 and TRBJ2-7; tentative D call: TRBD2 (5 bases). V was trimmed by 2 bases and J by 5 bases, leaving 13 bases between them. The CDR3 extends over 14 amino acids. CDR1 and CDR2 from the germline V gene are MGHRA and YSYEKL. CDR3 DNA: TGCGCCAGCAGCCAACTTGGACTTCCCAACGAGCAGTACTTC. Its translation: CASSQLGLPNEQYF.

The rearrangement uses TRBV4-2 and TRBJ2-6, with D perhaps matching TRBD2 (6 bases). CDR1 and CDR2 (germline): LGHNA, YNFKEQ. There are 14 residues in the CDR3. The V gene lost 5 bases and the J gene lost 10 bases, with 15 bases spanning the gap. CDR3 in DNA: TGTGCCAGCAGCATATCAGGTGGGGGGAACGTCCTGACTTTC. This codes for CASSISGGGNVLTF.

This chain links TRBV7-9 with TRBJ1-2, with 8 bases lining up with TRBD1. The CDR3 has 15 residues. CDR1 is SEHNR and CDR2 is FQNEAQ in the germline V gene (reference sequence). The trim removed 5 bases at V and 3 bases at J, leaving 8 bases unmatched. As DNA, the CDR3 is TGTGCCAGCAGCAAGTGGCAGGGGGCCTACTATGGCTACACCTTC. Its translation: CASSKWQGAYYGYTF. The whole variable domain, remainder taken from reference TRBV7-9 and TRBJ1-2, is DTGVSQNPRHKITKRGQNVTFRCDPISEHNRLYWYRQTLGQGPEFLTYFQNEAQLEKSRLLSDRFSAERPKGSFSTLEIQRTEQGDSAMYLCASSKWQGAYYGYTFGSGTRLTVV.

In the case of this clonotype: A much larger clonotype is one base distant, so this may be a read error. V and J are TRBV10-3 and TRBJ2-5; the D is unclear. The V gene's germline CDR1 is ENHRY and CDR2 SYGVKD. The CDR3 extends over 13 amino acids. Trimming took 11 bases from V and 5 from J, leaving 18 bases between them. The CDR3 loop is CAGRLSAAETQYF. CDR3 coding DNA: TGTGCCGGCAGACTTTCCGCGGCGGAGACCCAGTACTTC.

This clonotype was seen only once. The junction differs from germline at one of its ends, possibly a read error. The chain carries TRBV10-3 and TRBJ2-6, with D perhaps TRBD1 (5 bases). This CDR3 is 15 amino acids long. From germline, CDR1 is ENHRY and CDR2 SYGVKD. This CDR3 reads CAISESVGGANVLTF. CDR3 coding DNA: TGTGCCATCAGTGAGAGTGTTGGTGGGGCCAACGTCCTGACCTTC.

In this sample, this clonotype turned up many times. The chain couples TRBV4-1 to TRBJ2-2; no definite D call. Trimming removed 5 bases at V and 3 bases at J, with 7 bases between. The CDR3 contains 13 residues. Germline loops: CDR1 MGHRA, CDR2 YSYEKL. The CDR3 spells CASSYQYTGELFF. Here the CDR3 DNA reads TGCGCCAGCAGCTACCAGTACACCGGGGAGCTGTTTTTT.

The gene calls are TRBV2 and TRBJ2-7; possibly TRBD1 for D (6 bases). The V gene lost 1 base and the J gene lost 7 bases, with 11 bases spanning the gap. Germline loops: CDR1 SNHLY, CDR2 FYNNEI. CDR3 length: 13 amino acids. The CDR3 nucleotides read TGTGCCAGCAGTGAAGATGGTCAGGGGGAGCAGTACTTC. Encoded protein: CASSEDGQGEQYF.

This clonotype was counted at least ten times. This chain links TRBV29-1 with TRBJ1-1; 7 bases align to TRBD1. This CDR3 has 13 residues. V was clipped by 5 bases and J by 1 base; unmatched bases: 4. Germline CDR1 reads SQVTM; CDR2 reads ANQGSEA. The CDR3 DNA sequence: TGCAGCGTTCTTGGGACAGAGAACACTGAAGCTTTCTTT. It is translated as CSVLGTENTEAFF.

This clonotype was found many times. The rearrangement links TRBV10-3 to TRBJ2-5, with TRBD2 matching 12 bases. The J segment lost 4 bases and the V segment lost 6 bases, leaving 3 bases of the junction unmatched. CDR1 and CDR2 from the germline V gene are ENHRY and SYGVKD. The CDR3 loop spans 14 amino acids. This chain's CDR3 is CAIREGLAGETQYF. CDR3 DNA: TGTGCCATCAGAGAGGGACTAGCGGGAGAGACCCAGTACTTC.

The J gene is TRBJ1-1, the V gene TRBV5-1; 8 nucleotides match TRBD1. The V and J ends lost 4 bases and 1 base, in that order; junction bases with no gene match: 9. This CDR3 is built from 16 residues. Germline V gene data show CDR1 as SGHRS and CDR2 as YFSETQ. The CDR3 DNA sequence: TGCGCCAGCAGCCCTACTACCGGGACAGGGAACACTGAAGCTTTCTTT. Protein: CASSPTTGTGNTEAFF.

This clonotype was observed at least ten times. The chain carries TRBV10-3 and TRBJ1-3; no firm D call. CDR3 length: 14 amino acids. V shed 11 bases and J shed 4 bases, with 18 bases lying between them. CDR1 and CDR2 (germline): ENHRY, SYGVKD. DNA for the CDR3: TGTGCCGCCACGCGGGAGTCTCTAGGAAACACCATATATTTT. Translation: CAATRESLGNTIYF.

The table lists this clonotype with a few counts. This sequence joins TRBV20-1 and TRBJ1-2; D is unresolved. Germline CDR1 is DFQATT and CDR2 is SNEGSKA (reference sequence). The CDR3 has 13 residues. Trimming stripped 3 bases from V and 4 bases from J, with 12 bases between. CDR3 protein: CSARWEGTYGYTF. CDR3 DNA sequence: TGCAGTGCTAGGTGGGAAGGTACCTATGGCTACACCTTC.

This clonotype was seen more than once but under ten times. This chain links TRBV5-1 with TRBJ2-7; D unclear. This CDR3 comprises 14 residues. Germline V CDR1 and CDR2: SGHRS, YFSETQ. V was trimmed by 0 bases and J by 2 bases, leaving 9 bases between them. The CDR3 DNA reads as TGCGCCAGCAGCTTGGAGCCCCCCACCTACGAGCAGTACTTC. It is translated as CASSLEPPTYEQYF.

This chain connects TRBV15 to TRBJ2-5; 7 positions match TRBD1. Germline CDR1 and CDR2: LNHNV and YYDKDF (reference sequence). The CDR3 runs 12 residues. CDR3 sequence: CTIENRGETQYF. The DNA of the CDR3 is TGTACCATCGAGAACAGGGGTGAGACCCAGTACTTC.

This clonotype was seen at least ten times. This rearrangement joins TRBV20-1 to TRBJ1-2; 11 positions agree with TRBD1. CDR3 size: 16 residues. The junction had 8 bases not matched to a gene; V was cut back by 1 base and J by 4 bases. Germline CDR1 reads DFQATT; CDR2 reads SNEGSKA (reference sequence). The CDR3 loop is CSARGFTGQGVYGYTF. CDR3 in DNA: TGCAGTGCTAGAGGTTTTACGGGACAGGGGGTCTATGGCTACACCTTC.

This clonotype has ten or more counts. The V gene is TRBV12-3 or TRBV12-4, the J gene TRBJ2-5; 10 bases map to TRBD2. J gave up 2 bases and V 6 bases, and 6 bases lay outside the gene matches. This CDR3 contains 15 residues. Here the CDR3 reads CASRLLAGAQETQYF. CDR3 in DNA: TGTGCCAGCAGGCTTCTAGCGGGGGCTCAAGAGACCCAGTACTTC.

This clonotype was counted many times. A read error may account for a junction end that differs from germline. V is TRBV20-1 and J is TRBJ1-2; D perhaps matches TRBD1 (5 bases). Germline CDR1 reads DFQATT; CDR2 reads SNEGSKA (reference sequence). CDR3 length: 14 residues. The CDR3 loop is CSARGRGDGDGYTF. CDR3 DNA sequence: TGCAGTGCCAGAGGACGGGGGGACGGGGATGGCTACACCTTC.

The rearrangement uses TRBV12-3 or TRBV12-4 and TRBJ2-7; D call uncertain. The CDR3 is 15 residues long. With 4 bases removed from V and 2 bases from J, the gap between germline ends came to 15 bases. CDR3 amino acids: CASSWGRDGAYEQYF. In nucleotides, the CDR3 is TGTGCCAGCAGTTGGGGTAGAGACGGAGCCTACGAGCAGTACTTC.